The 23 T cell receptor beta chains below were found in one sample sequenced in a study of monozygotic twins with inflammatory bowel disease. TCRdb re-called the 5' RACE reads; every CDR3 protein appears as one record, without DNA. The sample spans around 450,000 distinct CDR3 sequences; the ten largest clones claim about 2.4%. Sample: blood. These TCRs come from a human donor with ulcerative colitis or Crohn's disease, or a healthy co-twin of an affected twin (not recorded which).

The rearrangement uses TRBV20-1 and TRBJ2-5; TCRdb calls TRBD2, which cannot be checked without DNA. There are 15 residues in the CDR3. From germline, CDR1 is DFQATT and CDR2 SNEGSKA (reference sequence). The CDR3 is CSARDGSGTQETQYF.

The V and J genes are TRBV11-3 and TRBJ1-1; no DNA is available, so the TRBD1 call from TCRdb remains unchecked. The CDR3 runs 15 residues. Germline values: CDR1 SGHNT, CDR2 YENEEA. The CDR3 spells CASSPAAGVNTEAFF.

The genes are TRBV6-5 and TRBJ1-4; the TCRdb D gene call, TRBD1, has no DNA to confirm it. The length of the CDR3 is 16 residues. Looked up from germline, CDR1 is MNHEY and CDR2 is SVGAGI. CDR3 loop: CASSYGGHATNEKLFF.

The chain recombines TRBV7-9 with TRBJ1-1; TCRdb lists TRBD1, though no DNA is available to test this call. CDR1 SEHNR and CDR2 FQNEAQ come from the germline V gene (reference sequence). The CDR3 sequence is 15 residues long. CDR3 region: CASSSGRQGETEAFF.

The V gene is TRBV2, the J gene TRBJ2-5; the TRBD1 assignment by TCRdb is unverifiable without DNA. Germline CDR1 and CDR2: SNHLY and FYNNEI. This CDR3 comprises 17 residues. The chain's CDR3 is CASSEPLGGTEQETQYF.

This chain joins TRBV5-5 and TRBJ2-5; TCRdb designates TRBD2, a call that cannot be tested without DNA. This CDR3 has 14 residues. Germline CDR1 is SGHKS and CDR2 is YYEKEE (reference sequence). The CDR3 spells CASSGLAAWETQYF.

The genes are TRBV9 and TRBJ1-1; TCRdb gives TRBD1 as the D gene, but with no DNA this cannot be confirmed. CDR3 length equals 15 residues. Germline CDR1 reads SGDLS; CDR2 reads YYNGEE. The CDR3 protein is CASSPQTGANTEAFF.

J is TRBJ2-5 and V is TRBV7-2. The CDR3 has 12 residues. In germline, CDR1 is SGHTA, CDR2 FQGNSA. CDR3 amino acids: CASSYPEETQYF.

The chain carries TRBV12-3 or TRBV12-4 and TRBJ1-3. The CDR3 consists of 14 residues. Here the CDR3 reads CASSLTVSGNTIYF.

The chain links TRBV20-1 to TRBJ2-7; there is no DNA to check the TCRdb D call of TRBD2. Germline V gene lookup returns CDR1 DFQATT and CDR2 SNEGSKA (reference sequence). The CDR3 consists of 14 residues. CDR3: CSAEGEGGSYEQYF.

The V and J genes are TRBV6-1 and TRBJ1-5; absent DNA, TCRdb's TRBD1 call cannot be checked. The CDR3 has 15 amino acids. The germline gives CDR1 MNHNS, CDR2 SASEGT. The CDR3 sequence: CASSRQGGSNQPQHF.

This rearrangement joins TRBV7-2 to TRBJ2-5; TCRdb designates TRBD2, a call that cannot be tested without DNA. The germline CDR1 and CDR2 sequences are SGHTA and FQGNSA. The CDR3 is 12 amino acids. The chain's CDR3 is CASGRAGETQYF.

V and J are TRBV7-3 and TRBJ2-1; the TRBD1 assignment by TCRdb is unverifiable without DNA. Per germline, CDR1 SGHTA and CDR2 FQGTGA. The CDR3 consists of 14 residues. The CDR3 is CASSRDRGRGEQFF.

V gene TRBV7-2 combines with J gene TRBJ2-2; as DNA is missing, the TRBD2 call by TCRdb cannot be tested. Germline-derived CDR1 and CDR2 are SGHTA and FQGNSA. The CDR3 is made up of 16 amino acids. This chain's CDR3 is CASSLGGSSGFGELFF.

The CDR3 region is CASSIGGTVYGYTF. V usage is TRBV19 and J usage is TRBJ1-2; TCRdb gives TRBD1 as the D gene, but with no DNA this cannot be confirmed. In germline, CDR1 is LNHDA, CDR2 SQIVND (reference sequence). This CDR3 has 14 residues.

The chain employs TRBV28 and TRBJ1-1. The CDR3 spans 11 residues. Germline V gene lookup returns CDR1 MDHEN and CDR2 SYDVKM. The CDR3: CASRGNTEAFF.

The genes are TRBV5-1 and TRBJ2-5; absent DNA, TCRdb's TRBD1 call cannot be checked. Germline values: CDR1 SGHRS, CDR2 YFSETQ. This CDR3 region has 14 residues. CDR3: CASSLGDYQETQYF.

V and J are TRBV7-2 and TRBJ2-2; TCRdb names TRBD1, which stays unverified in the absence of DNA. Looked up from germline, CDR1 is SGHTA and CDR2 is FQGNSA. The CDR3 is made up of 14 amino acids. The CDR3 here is CASSLTRGAGELFF.

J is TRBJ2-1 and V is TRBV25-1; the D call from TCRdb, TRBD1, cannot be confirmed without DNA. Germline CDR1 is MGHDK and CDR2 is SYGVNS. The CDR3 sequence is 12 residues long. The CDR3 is CATTGSAGLQFF. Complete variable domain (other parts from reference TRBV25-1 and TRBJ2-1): EADIYQTPRYLVIGTGKKITLECSQTMGHDKMYWYQQDPGMELHLIHYSYGVNSTEKGDLSSESTVSRIRTEHFPLTLESARPSHTSQYLCATTGSAGLQFFGPGTRLTVL.

CDR3 sequence reads: CASASGGTYEQYF. The genes are TRBV28 and TRBJ2-7. The CDR3 is 13 residues long. Germline V gives CDR1 MDHEN, CDR2 SYDVKM.

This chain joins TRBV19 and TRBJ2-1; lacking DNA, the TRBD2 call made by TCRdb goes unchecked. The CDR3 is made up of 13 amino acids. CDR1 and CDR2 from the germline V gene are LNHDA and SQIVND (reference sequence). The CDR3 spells CASAREGFNEQFF.

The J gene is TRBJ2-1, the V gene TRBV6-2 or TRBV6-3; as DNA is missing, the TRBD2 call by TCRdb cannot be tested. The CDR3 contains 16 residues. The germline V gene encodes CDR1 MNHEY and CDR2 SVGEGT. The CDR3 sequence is CASSYYSGNTYNEQFF.

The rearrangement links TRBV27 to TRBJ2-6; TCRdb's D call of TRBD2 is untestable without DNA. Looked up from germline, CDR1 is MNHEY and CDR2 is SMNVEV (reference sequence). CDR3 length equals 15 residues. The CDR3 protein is CASRPRFSGANVLTF.